The sequence of this TCR beta chain was determined in a study of blood T cell repertoires in COVID-19. Overall study: Spain, Italy and the United States supplied samples that represented acute and convalescent COVID-19. Sample material is recorded as cDNA or gDNA derived from T cells, B-cell-depleted T cells, or PBMCs.

This table comes from immunoSEQ multiplex PCR, and its TCRdb copy is limited to in-frame clones, with some not included. The repertoire has approximately 160,000 clones, approximately 73% of them found once; the top ten carry 3.5% to 4.5%. The sample comprised peripheral blood. The sequence came from a woman at least 80 years old with acute or convalescent COVID-19.

CDR3 bases: TGTGCCTGGACTGGGGCCCCTGGGAGGGGTAAAGCTTTCTTT. This sequence encodes CAWTGAPGRGKAFF. This chain links TRBV30 with TRBJ1-1, with a possible D match to TRBD1 (5 bases). V was pared by 4 bases and J by 9 bases, with 21 bases between. The CDR3 has 14 residues. CDR1 and CDR2 (germline): GTSNPN, SVGIG (reference sequence).